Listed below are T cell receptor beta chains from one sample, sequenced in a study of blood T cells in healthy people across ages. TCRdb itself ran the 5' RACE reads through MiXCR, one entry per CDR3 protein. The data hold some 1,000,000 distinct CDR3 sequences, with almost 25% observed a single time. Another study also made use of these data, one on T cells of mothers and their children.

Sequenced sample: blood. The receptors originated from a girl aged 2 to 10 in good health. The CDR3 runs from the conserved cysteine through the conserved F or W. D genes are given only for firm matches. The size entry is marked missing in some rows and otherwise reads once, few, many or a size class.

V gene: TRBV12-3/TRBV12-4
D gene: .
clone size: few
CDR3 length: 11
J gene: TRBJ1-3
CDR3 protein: CASSLQGPIYF
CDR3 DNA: TGTGCCAGCAGTTTACAGGGCCCCATATATTTT

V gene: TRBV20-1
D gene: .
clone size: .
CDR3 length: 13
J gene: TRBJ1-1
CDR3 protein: CSAREGRNTEAFF
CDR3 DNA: TGCAGTGCTAGAGAGGGCAGGAACACTGAAGCTTTCTTT

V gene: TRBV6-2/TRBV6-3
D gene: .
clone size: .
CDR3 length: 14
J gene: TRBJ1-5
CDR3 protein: CASSYWDSNQPQHF
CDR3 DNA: TGTGCCAGCAGTTATTGGGACAGCAATCAGCCCCAGCATTTT

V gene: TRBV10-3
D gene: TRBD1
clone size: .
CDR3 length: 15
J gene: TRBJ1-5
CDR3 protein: CAIQEEGGADQPQHF
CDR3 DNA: TGTGCCATCCAGGAAGAAGGGGGCGCGGATCAGCCCCAGCATTTT

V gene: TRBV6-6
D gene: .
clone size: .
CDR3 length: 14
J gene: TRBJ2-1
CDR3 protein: CASSYSRVYNEQFF
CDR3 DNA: TGTGCCAGCAGTTACTCAAGGGTTTACAATGAGCAGTTCTTC

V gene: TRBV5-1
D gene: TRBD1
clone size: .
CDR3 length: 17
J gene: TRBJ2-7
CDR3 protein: CASSLLRQTTGAYEQYF
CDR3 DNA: TGCGCCAGCAGCTTACTTAGACAAACGACAGGGGCCTACGAGCAGTACTTC

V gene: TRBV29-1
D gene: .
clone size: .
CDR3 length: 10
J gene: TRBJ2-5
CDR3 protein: CSGAVETQYF
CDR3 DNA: TGCAGCGGGGCGGTGGAGACCCAGTACTTC

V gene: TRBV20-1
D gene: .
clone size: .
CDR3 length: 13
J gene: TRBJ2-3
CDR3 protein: CSARQDSTDTQYF
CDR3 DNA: TGCAGTGCTAGACAGGACAGCACAGATACGCAGTATTTT

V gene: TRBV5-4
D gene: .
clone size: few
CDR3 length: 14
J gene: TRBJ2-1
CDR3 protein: CASSFHGLGGSQFF
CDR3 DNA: TGTGCCAGCAGCTTCCACGGGCTCGGAGGTAGTCAGTTCTTC

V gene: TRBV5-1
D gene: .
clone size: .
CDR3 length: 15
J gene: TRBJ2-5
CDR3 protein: CASKLRGEAPETQYF
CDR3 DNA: TGCGCCAGCAAGCTAAGGGGGGAGGCTCCAGAGACCCAGTACTTC